The T cell receptor beta chain described here comes from a study of post-analysis software for immune sequencing data (dated by TCRdb to between 2014 and 2017). Regarding the research as a whole: The recorded disease courses included relapsing-remitting, secondary progressive and progressive-relapsing multiple sclerosis, and some patients had no subtype annotation. The multiple sclerosis patient repertoires were compared with 11 previously published healthy control repertoires from donors aged roughly 6 to 27 years. A subset of samples was prepared in parallel using single-end sample barcoding, then pooled and co-amplified after Illumina adapter ligation.

Broader findings and caveats from the paper: The control group was slightly older than the multiple sclerosis patient group. Compared with controls, multiple sclerosis patients had significantly lower normalized Chao1 diversity, a finding suggesting substantial peripheral T-cell clonal expansion. Roughly 5 TRBV segments, including TRBV5-6, TRBV5-1 and TRBV20-1, were significantly more frequent in patients than controls. Direct clustering with F measure revealed strong co-clustering of samples prepared in the same batch, which led to a batch-effect correction.

TCR beta repertoires were profiled from peripheral blood of approximately 13 young patients with multiple sclerosis to demonstrate the VDJtools post-analysis software. The multiple sclerosis patients were children and adolescents between roughly 6 and 17 years of age. Reading the germline V gene gives CDR1 KGHDR and CDR2 SFDVKD. Inclusive of the bounding cysteine and phenylalanine, the CDR3 is 18 residues long. The entry retains the CDR3 DNA only, 54 bases that are in frame from base 1. A distance of 20 bases separates the germline ends of V and J, which lose 3 bases and 2 bases respectively. Libraries were prepared through PCR. Sequenced using an Illumina HiSeq 2500. Unique molecular identifiers were incorporated into TCR beta cDNA libraries to reduce PCR and sequencing biases. About 0.5 million cDNA molecules were obtained for every 1 to 10 million input T cells, so each molecule roughly corresponded to one T cell. The patient libraries were prepared and sequenced using the same protocol as the earlier healthy control dataset. Samples belonging to the same batch were prepared together, multiplexed and sequenced on a shared HiSeq lane. The source study handled its data this way. MIGEC handled the raw barcoded reads, throwing out single-read molecular identifier groups before consensus assembly and CDR3 extraction. Clonotype tables were post-analysed with VDJtools, and diversity was normalized by down-sampling all datasets to the smallest sample size. In repertoire overlap clustering, CDR3 amino acid sequences, but not nucleotide sequences, were matched to correct batch-related cross-sample contamination. In-frame beta chains were kept once TCRdb had trimmed the public reads at Q25 with fastp and called clones with MiXCR. Rows with one shared CDR3 protein collapse into an entry with the most common genes and DNA. TCRdb's processing, not the authors' own work, is the source of the V and J calls. The sample data list about 460,000 distinct CDR3 sequences, and approximately 46% of these were observed just once. The ten top clones hold about an eighth of the sample.

This clonotype has more than one count but fewer than ten. The antigen it binds to is not known. The sample holds no much larger clone one base away, and base qualities are not on file. The sequencing sample was made of blood. The source is a girl aged 5-17 years with multiple sclerosis. The V and J genes are TRBV24-1 and TRBJ2-3; TRBD1 is perhaps the D gene, given 6 matching bases. For the CDR3, the sequence is CATSDQRHRQDLTDTQYF. The DNA sequence is TGTGCCACCAGTGATCAACGACACCGACAGGACCTCACAGATACGCAGTATTTT.